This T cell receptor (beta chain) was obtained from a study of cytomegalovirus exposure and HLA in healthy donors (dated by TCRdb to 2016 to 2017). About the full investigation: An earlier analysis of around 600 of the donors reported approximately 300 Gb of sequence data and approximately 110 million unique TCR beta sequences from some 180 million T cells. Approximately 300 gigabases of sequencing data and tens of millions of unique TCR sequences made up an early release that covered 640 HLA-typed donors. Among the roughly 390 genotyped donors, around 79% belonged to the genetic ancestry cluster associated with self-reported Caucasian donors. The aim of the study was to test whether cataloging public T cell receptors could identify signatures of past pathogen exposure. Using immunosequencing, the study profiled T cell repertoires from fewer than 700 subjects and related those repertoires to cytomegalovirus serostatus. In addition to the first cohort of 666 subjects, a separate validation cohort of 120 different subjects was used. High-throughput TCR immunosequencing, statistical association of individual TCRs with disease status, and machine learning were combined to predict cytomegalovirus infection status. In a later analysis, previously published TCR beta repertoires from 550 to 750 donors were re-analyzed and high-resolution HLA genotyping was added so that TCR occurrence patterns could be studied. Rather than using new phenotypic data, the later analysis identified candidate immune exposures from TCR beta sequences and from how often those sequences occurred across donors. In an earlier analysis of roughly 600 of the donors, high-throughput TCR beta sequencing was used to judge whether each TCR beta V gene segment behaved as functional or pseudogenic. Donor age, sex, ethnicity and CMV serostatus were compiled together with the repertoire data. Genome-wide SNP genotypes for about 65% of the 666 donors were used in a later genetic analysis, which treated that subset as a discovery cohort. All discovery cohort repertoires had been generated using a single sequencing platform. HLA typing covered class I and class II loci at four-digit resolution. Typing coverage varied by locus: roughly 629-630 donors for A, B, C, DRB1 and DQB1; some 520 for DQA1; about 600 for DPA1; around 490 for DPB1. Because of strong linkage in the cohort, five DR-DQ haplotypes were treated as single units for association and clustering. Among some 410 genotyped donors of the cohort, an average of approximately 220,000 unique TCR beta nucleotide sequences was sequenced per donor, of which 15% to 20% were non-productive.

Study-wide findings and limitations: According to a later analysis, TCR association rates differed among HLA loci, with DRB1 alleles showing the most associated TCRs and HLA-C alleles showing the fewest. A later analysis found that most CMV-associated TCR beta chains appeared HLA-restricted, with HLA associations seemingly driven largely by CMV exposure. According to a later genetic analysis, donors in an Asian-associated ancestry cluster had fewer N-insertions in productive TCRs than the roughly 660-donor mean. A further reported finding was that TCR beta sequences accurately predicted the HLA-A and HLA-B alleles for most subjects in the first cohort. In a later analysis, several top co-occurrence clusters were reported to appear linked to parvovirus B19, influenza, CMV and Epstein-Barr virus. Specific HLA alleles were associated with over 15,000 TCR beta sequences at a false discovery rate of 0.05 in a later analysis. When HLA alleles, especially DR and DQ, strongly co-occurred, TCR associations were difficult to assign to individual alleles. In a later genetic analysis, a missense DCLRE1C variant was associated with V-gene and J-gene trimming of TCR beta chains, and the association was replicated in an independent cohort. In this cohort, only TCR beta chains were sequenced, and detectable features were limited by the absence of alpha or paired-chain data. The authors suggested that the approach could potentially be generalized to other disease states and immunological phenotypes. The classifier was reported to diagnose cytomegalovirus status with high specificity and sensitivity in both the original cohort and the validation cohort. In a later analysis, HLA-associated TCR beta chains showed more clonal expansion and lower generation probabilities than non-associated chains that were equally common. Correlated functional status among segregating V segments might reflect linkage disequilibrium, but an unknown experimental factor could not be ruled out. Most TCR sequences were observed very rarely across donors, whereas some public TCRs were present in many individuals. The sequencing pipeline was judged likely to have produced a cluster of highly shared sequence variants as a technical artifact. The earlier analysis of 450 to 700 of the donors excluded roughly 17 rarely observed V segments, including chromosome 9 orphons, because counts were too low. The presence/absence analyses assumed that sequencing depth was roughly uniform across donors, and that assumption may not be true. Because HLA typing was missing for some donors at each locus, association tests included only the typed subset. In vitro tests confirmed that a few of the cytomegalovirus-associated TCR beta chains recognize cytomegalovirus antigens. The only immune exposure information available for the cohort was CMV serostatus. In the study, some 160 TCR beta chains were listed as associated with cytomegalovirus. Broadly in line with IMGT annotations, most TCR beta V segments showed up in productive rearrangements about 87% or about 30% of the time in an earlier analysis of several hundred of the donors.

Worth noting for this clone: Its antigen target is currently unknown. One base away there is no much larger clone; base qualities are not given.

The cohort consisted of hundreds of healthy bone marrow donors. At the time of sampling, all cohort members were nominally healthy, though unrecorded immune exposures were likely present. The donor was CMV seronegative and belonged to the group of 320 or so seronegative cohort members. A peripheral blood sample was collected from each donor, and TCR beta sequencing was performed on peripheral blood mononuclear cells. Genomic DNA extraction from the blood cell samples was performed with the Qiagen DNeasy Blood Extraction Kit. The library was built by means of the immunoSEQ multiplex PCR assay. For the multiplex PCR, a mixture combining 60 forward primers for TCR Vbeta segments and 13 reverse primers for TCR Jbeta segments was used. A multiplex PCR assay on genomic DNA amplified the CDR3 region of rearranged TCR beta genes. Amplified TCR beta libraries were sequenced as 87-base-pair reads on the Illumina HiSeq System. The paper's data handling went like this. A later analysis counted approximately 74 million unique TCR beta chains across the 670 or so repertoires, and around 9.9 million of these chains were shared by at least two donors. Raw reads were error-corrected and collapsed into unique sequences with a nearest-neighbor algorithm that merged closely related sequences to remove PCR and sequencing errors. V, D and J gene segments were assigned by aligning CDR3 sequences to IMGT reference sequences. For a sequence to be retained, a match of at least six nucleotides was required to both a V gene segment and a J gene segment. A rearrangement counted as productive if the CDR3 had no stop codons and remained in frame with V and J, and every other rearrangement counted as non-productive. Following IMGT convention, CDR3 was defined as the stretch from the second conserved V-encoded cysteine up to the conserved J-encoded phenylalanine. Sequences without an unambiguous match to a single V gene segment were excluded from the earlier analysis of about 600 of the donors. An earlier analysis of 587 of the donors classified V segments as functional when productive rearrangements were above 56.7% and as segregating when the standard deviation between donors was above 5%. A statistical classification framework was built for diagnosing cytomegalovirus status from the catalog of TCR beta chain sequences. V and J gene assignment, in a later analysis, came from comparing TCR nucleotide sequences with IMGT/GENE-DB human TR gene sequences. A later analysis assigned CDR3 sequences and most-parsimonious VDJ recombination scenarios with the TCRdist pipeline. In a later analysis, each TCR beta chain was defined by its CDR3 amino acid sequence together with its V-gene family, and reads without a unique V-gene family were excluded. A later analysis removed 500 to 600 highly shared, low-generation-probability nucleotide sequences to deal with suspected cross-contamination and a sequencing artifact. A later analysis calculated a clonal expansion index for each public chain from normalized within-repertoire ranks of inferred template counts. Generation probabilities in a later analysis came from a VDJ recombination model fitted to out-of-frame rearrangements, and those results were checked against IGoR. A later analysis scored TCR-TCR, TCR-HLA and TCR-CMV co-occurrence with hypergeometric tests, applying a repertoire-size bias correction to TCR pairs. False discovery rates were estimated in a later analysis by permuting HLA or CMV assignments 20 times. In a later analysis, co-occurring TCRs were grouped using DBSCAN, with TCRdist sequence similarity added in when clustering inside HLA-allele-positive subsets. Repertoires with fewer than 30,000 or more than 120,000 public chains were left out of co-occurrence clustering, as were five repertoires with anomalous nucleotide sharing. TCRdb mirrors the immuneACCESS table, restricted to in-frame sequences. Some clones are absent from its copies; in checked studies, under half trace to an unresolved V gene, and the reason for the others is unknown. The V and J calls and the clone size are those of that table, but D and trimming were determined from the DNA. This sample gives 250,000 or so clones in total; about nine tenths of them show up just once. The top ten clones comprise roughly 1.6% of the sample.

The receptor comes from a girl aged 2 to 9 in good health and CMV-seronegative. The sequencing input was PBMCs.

This receptor carries the CDR3 CASGRSGLEETQYF. In nucleotides, the sequence is TGCGCCAGCGGCCGATCCGGACTTGAAGAGACCCAGTACTTC. The chain is assembled from TRBV5-1 and TRBJ2-5; a weak D assignment points to TRBD2 (5 bases agree). From a lookup of the germline V gene, CDR1 and CDR2 are SGHRS and YFSETQ. The junction carries 16 bases between V and J, which are trimmed by 7 bases and 3 bases respectively. From cysteine to phenylalanine, the CDR3 is 14 amino acids long. Only the CDR3 portion is preserved as DNA: 42 bases, with reading frame beginning at the first base.